This T cell receptor (beta chain) was sequenced for a study of shared T cell receptors in the human thymus. This CDR3 has 15 amino acids. The V gene lost 3 bases and the J gene lost 0 bases, with 12 bases spanning the gap. The germline V gene encodes CDR1 LNHDA and CDR2 SQIVND (reference sequence). Assay: immunoSEQ multiplex PCR; the TCRdb copy retains only in-frame clones and omits some. The repertoire holds some 720,000 clones, with 85% to 90% as singletons. The same specimen was also included in a second study, on human thymus T cells. That paper notes: The source of the thymus tissue was resections taken during corrective heart surgery. Among thymic and blood repertoires, usage of V and J genes appeared biased. Related work showed strongly overlapping thymic repertoires across unrelated individuals.

The material sequenced was thymocytes. The clonotype originates from a boy younger than two with a congenital heart defect. The genes are TRBV19 and TRBJ2-7; D is perhaps TRBD1 (6 bases). The DNA of the CDR3 is TGTGCCAGTAGTATTCAGGGGATGAGCTCCTACGAGCAGTACTTC. Its protein product is CASSIQGMSSYEQYF.